Listed here is a single T cell receptor beta chain. Its antigen is not identified. Assay: immunoSEQ multiplex PCR; the TCRdb copy retains only in-frame clones and omits some. The data show 9,500 to 13,000 clones, about 50% seen once. The data belong to a study of STAT3 mutations in large granular lymphocyte leukemia. The wider study: More than half of T-LGLL patients received immunosuppressive therapy.

Study-wide results and caveats: Sampling intervals varied between patients and samples. In T-cell large granular lymphocyte leukemia, about half of patients showed multiple immunodominant subclonotypes. No sample exists from the first appearance of each clone.

Sequenced input: peripheral blood mononuclear cells. This receptor was taken from a boy between 10 and 17 years old with T-cell large granular lymphocyte leukemia. Some clones in this sample may be carry-over from other donors' samples.

The CDR3 reads CASSYLSSTDTQYF. The CDR3 coding sequence is TGTGCCAGCAGCTATCTTAGTAGTACAGATACGCAGTATTTT. The genes are TRBV7-2 and TRBJ2-3; D remains unclear. Trimming stripped 4 bases from V and 3 bases from J, with 11 bases between. The germline V gene has CDR1 SGHTA and CDR2 FQGNSA. CDR3 length: 14 amino acids.